These T cell receptor beta chains were read from a single sample in a study of shared clonotypes between healthy human individuals. Produced via immunoSEQ multiplex PCR; TCRdb's table is partial and in-frame only. Altogether roughly 2,300,000 clones are present, roughly 92% being singletons, with the ten largest covering 0.37%. Sequenced material: naive CD4+ T cells from PBMCs. Every receptor here comes from a man aged 18-30 years in good health. Some clones in this sample may be carry-over from other donors' samples. The CDR3 runs from the conserved cysteine through the conserved F or W. The order of the fields is V gene, J gene, D gene, clone size, CDR3 DNA, CDR3 protein. A D gene is named only where the DNA matches it firmly. Clone size is stated in some rows and not others, as once, few, many or a class when expanded.

>TRBV5-1|TRBJ2-3|-|-
TGCGCCAGCAGCTTGGGGCTAGGACAAGACACAGATACGCAGTATTTT
CASSLGLGQDTDTQYF
>TRBV11-1|TRBJ2-1|-|-
TGTGCCAGCAGCTTGGGATTCTACAATGAGCAGTTCTTC
CASSLGFYNEQFF
>TRBV5-1|TRBJ1-2|-|-
TGCGCCAGCAGCTTGGACGAGGGGAACTATGGCTACACCTTC
CASSLDEGNYGYTF
>TRBV28|TRBJ1-5|-|-
TGTGCCAGCAACTCTGACCGTCGGCAGCCCCAGCATTTT
CASNSDRRQPQHF
>TRBV11-2|TRBJ2-7|TRBD1|-
TGTGCCAGCAGCTTATTTCGCAGGGGGAGAAGGGGCTACGAGCAGTACTTC
CASSLFRRGRRGYEQYF
>TRBV5-1|TRBJ2-1|-|-
TGCGCCAGCAGCTCGGACAGCTCCTACAATGAGCAGTTCTTC
CASSSDSSYNEQFF
>TRBV15|TRBJ1-2|-|-
TGTGCCACCAGCAGTGGACTCTTGAACTATGGCTACACCTTC
CATSSGLLNYGYTF
>TRBV2|TRBJ2-2|-|few
TGTGCCAGCAGCGGTTTAAGTGTAGGAGGACCCACCGGGGAGCTGTTTTTT
CASSGLSVGGPTGELFF
>TRBV4-1|TRBJ2-1|-|-
TGCGCCAGCAGCCGCCTGGGGAGAGGCAGGGATTACAATGAGCAGTTCTTC
CASSRLGRGRDYNEQFF
>TRBV2|TRBJ2-7|-|-
TGTGCCAGCAGTGATCCGGCAGGTCAGATCAACGAGCAGTACTTC
CASSDPAGQINEQYF
>TRBV6-1|TRBJ1-2|-|once
TGTGCCAGCAGTCCCGCGCAGGGTGGCTACACCTTC
CASSPAQGGYTF
>TRBV6-6|TRBJ2-6|-|-
TGTGCCAGCAGAAGCAGGGGTCTTGGGGCCAACGTCCTGACTTTC
CASRSRGLGANVLTF
>TRBV7-8|TRBJ1-4|-|-
TGTGCCAGCAGCTTAGCGCCCCCGACGGGGGGGTTAGGGAAACTGTTTTTT
CASSLAPPTGGLGKLFF